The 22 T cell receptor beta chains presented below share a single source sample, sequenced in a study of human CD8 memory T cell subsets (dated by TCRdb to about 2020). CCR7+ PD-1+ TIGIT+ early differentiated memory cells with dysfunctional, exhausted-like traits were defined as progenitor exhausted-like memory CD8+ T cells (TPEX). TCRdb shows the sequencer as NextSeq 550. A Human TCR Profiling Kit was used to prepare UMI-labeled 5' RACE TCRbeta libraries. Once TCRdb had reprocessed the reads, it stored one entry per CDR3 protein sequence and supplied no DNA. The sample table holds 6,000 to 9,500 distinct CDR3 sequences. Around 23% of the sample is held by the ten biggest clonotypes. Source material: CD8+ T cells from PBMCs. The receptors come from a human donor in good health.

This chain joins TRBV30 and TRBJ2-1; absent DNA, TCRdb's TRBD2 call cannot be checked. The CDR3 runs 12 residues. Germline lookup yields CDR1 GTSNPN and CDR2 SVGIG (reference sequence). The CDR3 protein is CAWSPSGEGQFF.

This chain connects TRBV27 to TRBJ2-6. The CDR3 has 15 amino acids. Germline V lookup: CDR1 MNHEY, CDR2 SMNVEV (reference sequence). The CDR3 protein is CASSPYNSGANVLTF.

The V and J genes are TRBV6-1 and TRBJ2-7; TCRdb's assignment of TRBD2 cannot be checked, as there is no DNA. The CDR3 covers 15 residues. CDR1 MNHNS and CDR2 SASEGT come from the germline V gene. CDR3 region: CASRVLGGTAGEQYF.

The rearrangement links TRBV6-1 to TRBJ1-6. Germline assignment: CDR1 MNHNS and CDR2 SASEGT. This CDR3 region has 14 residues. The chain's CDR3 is CASSEDIFNSPLHF.

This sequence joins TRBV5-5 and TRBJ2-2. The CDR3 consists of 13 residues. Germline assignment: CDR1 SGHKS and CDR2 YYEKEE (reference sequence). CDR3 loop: CASSLGGPGELFF. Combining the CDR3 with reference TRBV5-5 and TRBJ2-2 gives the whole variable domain DAGVTQSPTHLIKTRGQQVTLRCSPISGHKSVSWYQQVLGQGPQFIFQYYEKEERGRGNFPDRFSARQFPNYSSELNVNALLLGDSALYLCASSLGGPGELFFGEGSRLTVL.

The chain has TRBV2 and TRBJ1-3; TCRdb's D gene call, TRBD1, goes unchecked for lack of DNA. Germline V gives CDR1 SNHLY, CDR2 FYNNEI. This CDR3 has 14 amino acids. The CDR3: CASRNRGFGNTIYF. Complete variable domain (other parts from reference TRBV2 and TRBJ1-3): EPEVTQTPSHQVTQMGQEVILRCVPISNHLYFYWYRQILGQKVEFLVSFYNNEISEKSEIFDDQFSVERPDGSNFTLKIRSTKLEDSAMYFCASRNRGFGNTIYFGEGSWLTVV.

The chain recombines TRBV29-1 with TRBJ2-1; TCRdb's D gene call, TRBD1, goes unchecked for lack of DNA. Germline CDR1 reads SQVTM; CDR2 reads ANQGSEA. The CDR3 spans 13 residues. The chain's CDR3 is CSEQVGYSNEQFF.

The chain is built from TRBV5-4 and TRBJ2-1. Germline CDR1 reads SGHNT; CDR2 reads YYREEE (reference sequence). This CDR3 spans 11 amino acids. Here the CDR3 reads CASRASNEQFF.

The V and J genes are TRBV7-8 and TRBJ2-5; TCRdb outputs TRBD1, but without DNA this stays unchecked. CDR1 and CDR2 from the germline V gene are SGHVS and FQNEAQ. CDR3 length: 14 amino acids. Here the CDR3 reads CASSLGLGTETQYF.

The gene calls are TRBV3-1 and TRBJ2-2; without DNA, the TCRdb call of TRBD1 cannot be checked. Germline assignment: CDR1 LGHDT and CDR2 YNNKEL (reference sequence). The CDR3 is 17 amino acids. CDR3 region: CASSQEGQGANTGELFF.

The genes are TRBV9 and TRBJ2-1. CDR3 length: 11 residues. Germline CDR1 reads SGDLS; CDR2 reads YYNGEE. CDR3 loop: CASSGGDEQFF. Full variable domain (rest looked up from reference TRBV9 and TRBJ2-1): DSGVTQTPKHLITATGQRVTLRCSPRSGDLSVYWYQQSLDQGLQFLIQYYNGEERAKGNILERFSAQQFPDLHSELNLSSLELGDSALYFCASSGGDEQFFGPGTRLTVL.

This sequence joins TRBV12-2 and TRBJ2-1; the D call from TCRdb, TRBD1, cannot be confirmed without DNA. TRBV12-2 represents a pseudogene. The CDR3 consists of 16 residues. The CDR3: CASRSMTGRSYNEQFF.

The CDR3 loop is CASSEGQFYEQYF. The chain uses TRBV10-2 and TRBJ2-7. Germline CDR1 is WSHSY and CDR2 is SAAADI. There are 13 residues in the CDR3.

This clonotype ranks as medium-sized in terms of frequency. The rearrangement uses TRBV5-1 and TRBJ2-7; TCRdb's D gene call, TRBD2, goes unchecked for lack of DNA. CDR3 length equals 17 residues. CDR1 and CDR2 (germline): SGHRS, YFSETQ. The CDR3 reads CASSPSFVNGRNYEQYF.

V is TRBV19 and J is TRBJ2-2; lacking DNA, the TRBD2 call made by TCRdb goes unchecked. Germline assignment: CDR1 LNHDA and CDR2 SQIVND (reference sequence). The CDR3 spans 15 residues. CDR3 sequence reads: CASSILAGFTGELFF.

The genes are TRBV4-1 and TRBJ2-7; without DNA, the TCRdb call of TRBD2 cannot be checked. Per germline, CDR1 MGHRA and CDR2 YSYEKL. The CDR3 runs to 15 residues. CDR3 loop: CASSQTSGRAYEQYF.

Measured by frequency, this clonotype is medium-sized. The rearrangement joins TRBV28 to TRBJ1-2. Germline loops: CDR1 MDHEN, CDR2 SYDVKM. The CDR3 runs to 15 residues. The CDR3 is CASSFLSGANYGYTF.

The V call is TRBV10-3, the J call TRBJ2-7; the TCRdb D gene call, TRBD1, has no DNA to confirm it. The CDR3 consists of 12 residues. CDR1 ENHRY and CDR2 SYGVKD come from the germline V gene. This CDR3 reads CAIRGQNYEQYF.

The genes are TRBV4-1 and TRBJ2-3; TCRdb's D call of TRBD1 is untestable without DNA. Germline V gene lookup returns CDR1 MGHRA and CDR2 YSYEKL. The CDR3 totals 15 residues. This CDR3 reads CASSWGRGRADTQYF.

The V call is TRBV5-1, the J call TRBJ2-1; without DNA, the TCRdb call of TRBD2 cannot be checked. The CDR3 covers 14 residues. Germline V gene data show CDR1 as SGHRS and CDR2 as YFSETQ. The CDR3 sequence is CASSLGGLDLEQFF.

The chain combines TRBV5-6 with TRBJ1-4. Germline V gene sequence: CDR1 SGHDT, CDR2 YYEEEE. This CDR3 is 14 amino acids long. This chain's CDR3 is CASSAGWVDEKLFF.

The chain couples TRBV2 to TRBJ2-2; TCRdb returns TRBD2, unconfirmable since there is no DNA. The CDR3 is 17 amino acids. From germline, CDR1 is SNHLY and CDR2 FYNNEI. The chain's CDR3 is CASRGTSGNRGTGELFF.